What follows is one T cell receptor (beta chain) and its context. The same CDR3 arises from other DNA sequences in this sample as well. This sample was included in a study of Ad26.COV2.S vaccination and SARS-CoV-2 variants. Study-wide context: Enrolled in COV1001, the donor was in the Ad26.COV2.S trial arm, which received the vaccine.

Repertoires were generated with immunoSEQ multiplex PCR, while TCRdb's copy carries only in-frame clones and drops some. This repertoire shows around 340,000 clones, 75% to 90% found once; its top ten account for approximately 4.5%. Described treatment: roughly 18 received Ad26.COV2.S at low or high dose, single or two shots; 5 received placebo; per-sample allocation not given. Sampling was done on day 63 after the first vaccine or placebo injection. V dropped 2 bases and J dropped 1 base, with 5 bases sitting between them. This CDR3 has 14 residues. In germline, CDR1 is MDHEN, CDR2 SYDVKM. The genes are TRBV28 and TRBJ2-2; D is ambiguous. Sequencing was performed on peripheral blood, taken in a trial of Ad26.COV2.S vaccine versus placebo. The clonotype originates from a person between 18 and 59 years old who received the Ad26.COV2.S COVID-19 vaccine or a placebo. The CDR3 region has the DNA TGTGCCAGCAGTTTAAGTGGGAACACCGGGGAGCTGTTTTTT. Amino acid sequence: CASSLSGNTGELFF.